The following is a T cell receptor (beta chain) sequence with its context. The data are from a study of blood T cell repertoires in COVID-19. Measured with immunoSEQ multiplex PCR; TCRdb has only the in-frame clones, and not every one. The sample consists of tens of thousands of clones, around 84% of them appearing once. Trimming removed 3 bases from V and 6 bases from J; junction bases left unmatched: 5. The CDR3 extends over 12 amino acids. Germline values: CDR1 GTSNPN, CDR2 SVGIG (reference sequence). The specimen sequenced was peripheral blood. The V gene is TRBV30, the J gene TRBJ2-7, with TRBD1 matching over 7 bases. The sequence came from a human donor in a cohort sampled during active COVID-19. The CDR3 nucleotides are TGTGCCTGGAGCAAGGGGGCGGTCGAGCAGTACTTC. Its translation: CAWSKGAVEQYF.